This T cell receptor beta chain was obtained from a study of spatial heterogeneity in lung cancer. Study observations and caveats: For expanded intratumoral alpha and beta TCRs, counts tracked tumor mutation counts.

To note about this clonotype: Its antigen is currently unknown.

The CDR3 totals 14 residues. Trimming took 0 bases from V and 10 from J, leaving 15 bases between them. The germline gives CDR1 SGDLS, CDR2 YYNGEE. Indicated time point: sample taken at primary tumor resection. Tumor, nontumor lung or frozen PBMC supplied whole RNA that was sequenced unsorted. All TCR cDNA molecules were individually tagged with a unique molecular identifier. TCRdb re-called the 5' RACE reads with MiXCR, one entry per CDR3 protein. The data show roughly 4,100 distinct CDR3 sequences, around two fifths seen once. The material sequenced was lung tumor tissue, taken at surgery. The clonotype was recovered from a male donor with early-stage non-small cell lung cancer. The rearrangement links TRBV9 to TRBJ2-3, with D possibly matching TRBD1 (5 bases). The CDR3 loop reads CASSVAYRGSAQYF. Written as DNA, the CDR3 is TGTGCCAGCAGCGTAGCTTATAGGGGTTCGGCGCAGTATTTT.